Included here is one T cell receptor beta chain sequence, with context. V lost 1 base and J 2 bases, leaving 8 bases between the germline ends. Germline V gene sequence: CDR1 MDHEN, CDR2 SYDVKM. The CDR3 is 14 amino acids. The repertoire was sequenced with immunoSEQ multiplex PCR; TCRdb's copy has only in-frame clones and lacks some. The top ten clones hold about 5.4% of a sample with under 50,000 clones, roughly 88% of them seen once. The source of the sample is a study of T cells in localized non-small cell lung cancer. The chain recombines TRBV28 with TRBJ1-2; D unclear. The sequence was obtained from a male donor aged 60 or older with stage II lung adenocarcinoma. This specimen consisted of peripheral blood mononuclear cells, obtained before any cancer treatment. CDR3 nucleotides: TGTGCCAGCAGTTTATCCCCCAGAAACTATGGCTACACCTTC. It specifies CASSLSPRNYGYTF.